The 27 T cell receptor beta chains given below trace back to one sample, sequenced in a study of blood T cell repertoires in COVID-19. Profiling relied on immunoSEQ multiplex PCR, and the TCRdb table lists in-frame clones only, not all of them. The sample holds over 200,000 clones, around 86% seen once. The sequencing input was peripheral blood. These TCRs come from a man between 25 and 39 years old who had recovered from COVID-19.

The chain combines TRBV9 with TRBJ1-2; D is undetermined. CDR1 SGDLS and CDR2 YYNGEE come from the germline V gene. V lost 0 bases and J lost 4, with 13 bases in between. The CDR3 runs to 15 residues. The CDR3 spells CASSVDGELRYGYTF. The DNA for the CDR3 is TGTGCCAGCAGCGTAGATGGAGAATTACGCTATGGCTACACCTTC.

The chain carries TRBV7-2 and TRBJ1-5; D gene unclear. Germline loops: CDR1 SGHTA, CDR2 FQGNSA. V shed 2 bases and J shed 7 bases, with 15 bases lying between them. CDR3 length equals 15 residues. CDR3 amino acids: CASSLSSSFGQPQHF. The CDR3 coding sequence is TGTGCCAGCAGCTTAAGTAGCAGTTTCGGGCAGCCCCAGCATTTT.

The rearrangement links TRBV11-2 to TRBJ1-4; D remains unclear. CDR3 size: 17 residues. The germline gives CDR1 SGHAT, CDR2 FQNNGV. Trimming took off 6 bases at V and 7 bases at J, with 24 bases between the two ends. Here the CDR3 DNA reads TGTGCCAGCAGTCCGCCCCTGTTGACCCCTTCGGGTGAAAAACTGTTTTTT. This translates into CASSPPLLTPSGEKLFF.

In DNA form, the CDR3 reads TGTGCCAGCATCCGACAGATGAACACCGGGGAGCTGTTTTTT. This sequence encodes CASIRQMNTGELFF. The gene calls are TRBV6-5 and TRBJ2-2; the D gene is possibly TRBD1 (5 bases). Germline V gene data show CDR1 as MNHEY and CDR2 as SVGAGI. The length of the CDR3 is 14 residues. Between the trimmed V and J ends, which lost 7 bases and 1 base, there was a span of 10 bases.

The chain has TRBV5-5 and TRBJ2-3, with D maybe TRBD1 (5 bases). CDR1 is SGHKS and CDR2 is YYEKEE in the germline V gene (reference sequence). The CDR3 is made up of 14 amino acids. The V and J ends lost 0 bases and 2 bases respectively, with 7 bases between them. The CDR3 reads CASSLGQFTDTQYF. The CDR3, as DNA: TGTGCCAGCAGCTTGGGACAGTTCACAGATACGCAGTATTTT.

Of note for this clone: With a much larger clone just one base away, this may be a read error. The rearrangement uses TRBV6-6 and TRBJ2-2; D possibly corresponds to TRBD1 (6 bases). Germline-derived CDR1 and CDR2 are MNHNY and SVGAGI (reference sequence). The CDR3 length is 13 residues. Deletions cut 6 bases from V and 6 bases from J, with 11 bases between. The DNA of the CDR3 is TGTGCCAGCAGCCCCACAGGGCCCGGGGAGCTGTTTTTT. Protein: CASSPTGPGELFF.

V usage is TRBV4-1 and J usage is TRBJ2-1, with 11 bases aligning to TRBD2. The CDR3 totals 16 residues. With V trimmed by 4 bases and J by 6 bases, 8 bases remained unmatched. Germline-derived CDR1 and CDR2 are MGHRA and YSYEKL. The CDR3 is CASSPMTLAGGNEQFF. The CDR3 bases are TGCGCCAGCAGCCCCATGACTCTAGCGGGGGGCAATGAGCAGTTCTTC.

CDR3 protein: CASSSVTGSEETQYF. CDR3 DNA: TGTGCCAGCAGCTCCGTAACAGGGTCGGAGGAGACCCAGTACTTC. The J gene is TRBJ2-5, the V gene TRBV7-9; weak D call: TRBD1 (6 bases). V was cut by 4 bases and J by 5 bases, with 17 bases left in between. This CDR3 region has 15 residues. Per germline, CDR1 SEHNR and CDR2 FQNEAQ (reference sequence).

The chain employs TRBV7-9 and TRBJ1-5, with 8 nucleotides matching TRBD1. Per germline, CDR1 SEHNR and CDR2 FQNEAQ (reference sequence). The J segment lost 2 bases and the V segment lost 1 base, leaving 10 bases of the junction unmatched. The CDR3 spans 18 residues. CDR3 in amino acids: CASSLEGLTGQGNQPQHF. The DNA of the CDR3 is TGTGCCAGCAGCTTAGAAGGCCTTACGGGACAGGGCAATCAGCCCCAGCATTTT. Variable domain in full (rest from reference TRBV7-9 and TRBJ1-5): DTGVSQNPRHKITKRGQNVTFRCDPISEHNRLYWYRQTLGQGPEFLTYFQNEAQLEKSRLLSDRFSAERPKGSFSTLEIQRTEQGDSAMYLCASSLEGLTGQGNQPQHFGDGTRLSIL.

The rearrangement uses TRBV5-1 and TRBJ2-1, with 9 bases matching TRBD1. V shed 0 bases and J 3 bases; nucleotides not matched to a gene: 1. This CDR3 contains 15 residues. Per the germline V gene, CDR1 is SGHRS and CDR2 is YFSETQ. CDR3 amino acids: CASSLDRGRYNEQFF. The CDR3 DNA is TGCGCCAGCAGCTTGGACAGGGGGCGCTACAATGAGCAGTTCTTC.

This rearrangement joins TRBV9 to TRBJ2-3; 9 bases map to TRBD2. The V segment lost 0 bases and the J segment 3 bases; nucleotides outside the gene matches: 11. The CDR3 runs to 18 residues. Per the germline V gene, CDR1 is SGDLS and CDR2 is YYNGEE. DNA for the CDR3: TGTGCCAGCAGCGTAGCTCATGCTAGCGGGGCCGGTACAGATACGCAGTATTTT. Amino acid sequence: CASSVAHASGAGTDTQYF.

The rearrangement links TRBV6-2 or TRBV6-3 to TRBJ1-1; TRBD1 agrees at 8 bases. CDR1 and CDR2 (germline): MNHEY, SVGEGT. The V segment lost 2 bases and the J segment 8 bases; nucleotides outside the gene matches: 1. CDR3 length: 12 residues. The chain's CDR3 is CASSYTGGEAFF. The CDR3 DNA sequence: TGTGCCAGCAGTTACACAGGGGGAGAAGCTTTCTTT.

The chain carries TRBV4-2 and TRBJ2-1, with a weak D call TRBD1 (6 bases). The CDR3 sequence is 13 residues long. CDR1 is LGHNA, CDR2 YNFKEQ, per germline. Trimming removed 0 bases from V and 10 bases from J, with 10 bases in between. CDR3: CASSQDLTGEQFF. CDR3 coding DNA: TGTGCCAGCAGCCAAGATCTGACAGGCGAGCAGTTCTTC.

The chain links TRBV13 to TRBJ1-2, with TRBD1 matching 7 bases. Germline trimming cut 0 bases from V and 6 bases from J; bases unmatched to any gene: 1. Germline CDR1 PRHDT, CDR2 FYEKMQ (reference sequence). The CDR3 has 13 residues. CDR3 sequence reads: CASSLGQGDGYTF. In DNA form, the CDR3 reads TGTGCCAGCAGCTTAGGTCAGGGGGATGGCTACACCTTC. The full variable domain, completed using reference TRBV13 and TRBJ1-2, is AAGVIQSPRHLIKEKRETATLKCYPIPRHDTVYWYQQGPGQDPQFLISFYEKMQSDKGSIPDRFSAQQFSDYHSELNMSSLELGDSALYFCASSLGQGDGYTFGSGTRLTVV.

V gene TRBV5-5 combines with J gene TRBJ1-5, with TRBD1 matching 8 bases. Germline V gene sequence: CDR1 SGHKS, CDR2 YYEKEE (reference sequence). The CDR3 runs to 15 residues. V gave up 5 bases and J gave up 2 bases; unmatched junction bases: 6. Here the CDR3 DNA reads TGTGCCAGCAGTTCCGCGGGACAGGGCAATCAGCCCCAGCATTTT. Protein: CASSSAGQGNQPQHF.

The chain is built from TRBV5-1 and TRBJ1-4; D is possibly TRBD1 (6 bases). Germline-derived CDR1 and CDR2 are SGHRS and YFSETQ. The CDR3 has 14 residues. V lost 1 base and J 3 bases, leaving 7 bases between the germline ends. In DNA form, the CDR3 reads TGCGCCAGCAGCTTGACAGGGCCTAATGAAAAACTGTTTTTT. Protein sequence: CASSLTGPNEKLFF.

The CDR3 is CANTYEQYF. The CDR3 DNA reads TGTGCTAATACCTACGAGCAGTACTTC. This chain links TRBV27 with TRBJ2-7; D unclear. CDR3 length: 9 residues. Germline CDR1 MNHEY, CDR2 SMNVEV (reference sequence).

This chain's CDR3 is CASSSQGGTDTQYF. In DNA form, the CDR3 reads TGTGCCAGCAGTAGCCAGGGTGGCACAGATACGCAGTATTTT. V is TRBV2 and J is TRBJ2-3, with D maybe TRBD1 (5 bases). This CDR3 has 14 residues. Trimming cost V 5 bases and J 1 base, with 10 bases left between them. Germline V lookup: CDR1 SNHLY, CDR2 FYNNEI.

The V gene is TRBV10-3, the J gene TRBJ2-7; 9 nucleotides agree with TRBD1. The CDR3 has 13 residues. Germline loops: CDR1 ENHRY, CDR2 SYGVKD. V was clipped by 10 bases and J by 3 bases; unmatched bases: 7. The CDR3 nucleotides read TGTGCCACCAGCCTGGACAGGGGCTACGAGCAGTACTTC. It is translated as CATSLDRGYEQYF.

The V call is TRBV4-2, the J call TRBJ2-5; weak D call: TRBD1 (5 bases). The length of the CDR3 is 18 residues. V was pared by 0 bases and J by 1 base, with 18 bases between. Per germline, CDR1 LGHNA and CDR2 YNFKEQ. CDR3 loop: CASSQDVRYRKFQETQYF. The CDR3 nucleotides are TGTGCCAGCAGCCAAGATGTGAGGTACAGGAAATTCCAAGAGACCCAGTACTTC.

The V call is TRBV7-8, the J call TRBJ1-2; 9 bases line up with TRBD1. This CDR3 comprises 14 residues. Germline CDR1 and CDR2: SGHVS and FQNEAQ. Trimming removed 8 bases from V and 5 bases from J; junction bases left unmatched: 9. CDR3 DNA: TGTGCCAGCGGCTGGGCCGGGACAGGGTATGGCTACACCTTC. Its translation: CASGWAGTGYGYTF.

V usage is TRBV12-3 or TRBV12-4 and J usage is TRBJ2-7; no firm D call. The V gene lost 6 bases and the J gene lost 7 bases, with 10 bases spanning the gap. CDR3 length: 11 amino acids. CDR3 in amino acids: CASSLTGEQYF. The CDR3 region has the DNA TGTGCCAGCAGCCTGACCGGGGAGCAGTACTTC.

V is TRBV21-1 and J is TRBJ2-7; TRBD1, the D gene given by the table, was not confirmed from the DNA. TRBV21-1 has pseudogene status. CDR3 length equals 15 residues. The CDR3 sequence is CASSNRQGVFYEQYF. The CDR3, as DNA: TGTGCCAGCAGCAACCGACAGGGCGTCTTCTACGAGCAGTACTTC.

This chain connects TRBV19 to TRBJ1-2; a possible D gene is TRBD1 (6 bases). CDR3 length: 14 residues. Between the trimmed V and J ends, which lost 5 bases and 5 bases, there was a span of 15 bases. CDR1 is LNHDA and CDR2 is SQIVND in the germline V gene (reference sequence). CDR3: CASSFRGGPYGYTF. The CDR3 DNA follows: TGTGCCAGTAGTTTTCGAGGGGGTCCATATGGCTACACCTTC.

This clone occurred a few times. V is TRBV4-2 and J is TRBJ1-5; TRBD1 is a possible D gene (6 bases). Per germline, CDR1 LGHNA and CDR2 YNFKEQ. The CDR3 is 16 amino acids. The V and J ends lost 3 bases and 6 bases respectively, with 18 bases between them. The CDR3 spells CASSHGRDNGRQPQHF. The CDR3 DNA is TGTGCCAGCAGCCATGGCCGGGACAATGGGCGTCAGCCCCAGCATTTT.

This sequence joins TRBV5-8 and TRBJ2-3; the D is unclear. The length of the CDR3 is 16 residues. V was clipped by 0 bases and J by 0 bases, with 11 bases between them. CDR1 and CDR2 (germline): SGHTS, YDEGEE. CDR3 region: CASSLGRVASTDTQYF. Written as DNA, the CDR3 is TGTGCCAGCAGCTTGGGGAGAGTCGCTAGCACAGATACGCAGTATTTT.

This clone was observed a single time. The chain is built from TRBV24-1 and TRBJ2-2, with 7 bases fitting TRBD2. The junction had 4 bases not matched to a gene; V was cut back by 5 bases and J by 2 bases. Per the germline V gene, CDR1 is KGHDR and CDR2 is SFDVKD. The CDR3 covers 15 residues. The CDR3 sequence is CATSVAGVNTGELFF. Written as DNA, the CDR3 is TGTGCCACCAGTGTGGCGGGGGTAAACACCGGGGAGCTGTTTTTT.